This T cell receptor (beta chain) was sequenced in a study of cytomegalovirus exposure and HLA in healthy donors. Study summary: In a previous analysis, 110 million or so unique TCR beta sequences were found from 150 million to 200 million T cells.

Amplification used 60 Vbeta primers and 13 Jbeta primers. Original handling: A later analysis counted about 80 million unique TCR beta chains, around 10 million shared. TCRdb's copy holds only in-frame clones and misses some; the assay was immunoSEQ multiplex PCR. V and J calls and clone size are those listed in that table; D and trimming were worked out from the DNA. There are around 150,000 clones in the sample; about 76% occur only once, and 3.9% lies in the top ten. The CDR3 sequence is 16 residues long. Looked up from germline, CDR1 is MDHEN and CDR2 is SYDVKM. V lost 8 bases and J lost 6, with 24 bases in between.

This sequence originates from a man between 18 and 29 years old in good health and CMV-seronegative. Input material: PBMCs. The chain uses TRBV28 and TRBJ2-3, with D tentatively TRBD1 (7 bases). The CDR3 loop is CASRPRLGPGGDTQYF. CDR3 nucleotide sequence: TGTGCCAGCCGCCCACGCTTGGGACCAGGGGGGGATACGCAGTATTTT.